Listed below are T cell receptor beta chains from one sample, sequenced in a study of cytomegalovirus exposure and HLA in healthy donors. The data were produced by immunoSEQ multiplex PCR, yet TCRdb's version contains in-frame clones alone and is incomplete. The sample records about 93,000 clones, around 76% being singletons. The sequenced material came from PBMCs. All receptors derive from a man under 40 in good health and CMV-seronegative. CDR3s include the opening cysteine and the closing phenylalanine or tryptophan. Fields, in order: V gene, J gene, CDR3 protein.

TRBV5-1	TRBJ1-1	CASSLDRGGGNTEAFF
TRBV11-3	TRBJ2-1	CASSLGPTGGNEQFF
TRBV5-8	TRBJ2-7	CASNARDTKQYF
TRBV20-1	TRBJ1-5	CSAGHGQPQHF
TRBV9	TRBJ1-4	CASSPSGRGLEKLFF
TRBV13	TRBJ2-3	CASSSPRREADTQYF
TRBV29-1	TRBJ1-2	CSGGTAGYTF
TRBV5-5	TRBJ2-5	CASSQGLYQETQYF
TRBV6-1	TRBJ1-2	CASTKGVNYGYTF
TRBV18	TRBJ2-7	CASSPGTTYEQYF
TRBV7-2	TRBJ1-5	CASSLPGLAPQHF
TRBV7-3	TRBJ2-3	CASSSQRADTQYF
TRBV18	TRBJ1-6	CASSPLELDSPLHF
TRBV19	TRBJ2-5	CASSIASDQETQYF
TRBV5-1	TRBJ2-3	CASSFQRTASTDTQYF
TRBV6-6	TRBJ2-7	CASLGTGTTYEQYF
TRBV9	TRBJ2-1	CASSVASQGSYNEQFF
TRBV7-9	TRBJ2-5	CASSATGQRRETQYF
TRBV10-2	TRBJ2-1	CASSPGGLNEQFF
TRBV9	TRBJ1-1	CASSVATSGTEAFF
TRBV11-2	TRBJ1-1	CASSQGQGLNTEAFF
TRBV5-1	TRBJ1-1	CASSRIGVRYTEAFF
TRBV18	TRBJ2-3	CASSPPGQLTDTQYF
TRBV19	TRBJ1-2	CASRETHPNVYTF
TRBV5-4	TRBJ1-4	CASSRGQGQGEKLFF
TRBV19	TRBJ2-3	CASSISPRADTQYF
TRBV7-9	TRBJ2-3	CASSPSGRSFTDTQYF
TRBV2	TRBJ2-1	CASETSQYNEQFF
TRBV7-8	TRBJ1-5	CASSAREGNQPQHF
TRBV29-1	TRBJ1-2	CSIRDRDYGYTF
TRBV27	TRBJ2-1	CASSPRLAGGSLAYNEQFF
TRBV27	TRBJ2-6	CASSSDTGASGANVLTF
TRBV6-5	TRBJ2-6	CASSYDSSGANVLTF
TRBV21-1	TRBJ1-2	CASSKDTDRAYGYTF
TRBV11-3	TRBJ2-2	CASRSTSGYTGELFF
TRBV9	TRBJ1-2	CASSVGGQGLYGYTF
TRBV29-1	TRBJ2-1	CSVEGRRSYNEQFF
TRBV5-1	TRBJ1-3	CASREGQGSGNTIYF
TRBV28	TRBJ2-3	CASSFRSDTQYF
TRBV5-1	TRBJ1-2	CASSAEPGQGTRTF
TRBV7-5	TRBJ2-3	CARREVKYTDTQYF
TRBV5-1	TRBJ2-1	CASSTAFGLAGSSYNEQFF
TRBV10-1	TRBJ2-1	CASSGRTSGKGKKGNEQFF
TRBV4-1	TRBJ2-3	CASSKLEHTDTQYF
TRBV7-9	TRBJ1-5	CSTSRGQGSPGPQHF
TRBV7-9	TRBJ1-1	CVSSLVGNTEAFF
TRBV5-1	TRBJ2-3	CASSLVTGVSTDTQYF
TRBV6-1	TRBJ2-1	CASSSLTGENEQFF
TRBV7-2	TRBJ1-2	CASSLAGRNYGYTF
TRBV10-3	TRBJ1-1	CAMGDTLGTEAFF
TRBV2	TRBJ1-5	CASNGLGQPQHF
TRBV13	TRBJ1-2	CASSLHRENYGYTF